The clone carrying this T cell receptor beta chain was seen once. TCRdb's copy holds only in-frame clones and misses some; the assay was immunoSEQ multiplex PCR. The sample comprises about 150,000 clones, about 80% of which are singletons, and roughly 0.6% rests with the top ten. Germline loops: CDR1 MRHNA, CDR2 SNTAGT. The CDR3 spans 15 residues. V lost 6 bases, J lost 7 bases, and 11 bases stayed unmatched. The entry originates in a study of blood T cell repertoires in COVID-19. At the level of the study: Sites across the United States, Italy and Spain contributed samples from acute and convalescent COVID-19.

The sequence was collected from a man aged 55 to 69 with acute or convalescent COVID-19. The specimen sequenced was peripheral blood. The V and J genes are TRBV6-4 and TRBJ1-2; 10 positions match TRBD1. The CDR3 spells CASSATDRGIGGYTF. The CDR3 region has the DNA TGTGCCAGCAGCGCTACGGACAGGGGGATTGGTGGCTACACCTTC.